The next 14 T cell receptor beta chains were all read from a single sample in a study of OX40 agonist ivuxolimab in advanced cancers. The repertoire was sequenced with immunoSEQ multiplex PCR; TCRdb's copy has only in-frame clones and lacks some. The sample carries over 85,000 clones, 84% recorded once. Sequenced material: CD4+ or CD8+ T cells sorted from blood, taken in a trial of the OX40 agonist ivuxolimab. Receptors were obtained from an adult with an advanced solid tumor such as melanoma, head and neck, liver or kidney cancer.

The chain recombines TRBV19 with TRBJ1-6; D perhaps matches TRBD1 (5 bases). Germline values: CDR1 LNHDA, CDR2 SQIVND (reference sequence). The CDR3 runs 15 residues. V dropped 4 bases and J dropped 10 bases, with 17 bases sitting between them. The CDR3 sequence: CASSKPGLSGSPLHF. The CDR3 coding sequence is TGTGCCAGTAGTAAACCGGGACTTTCGGGCTCACCCCTCCACTTT.

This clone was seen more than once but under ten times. DNA for the CDR3: TGTGCCAGCAGTTCGGGACAGGGTCGGAACAATGAGCAGTTCTTC. It encodes CASSSGQGRNNEQFF. The chain combines TRBV6-5 with TRBJ2-1, with TRBD1 matching 9 bases. V lost 4 bases to trimming and J lost 5 bases; unmatched junction nucleotides: 6. This CDR3 is 15 amino acids long. Germline loops: CDR1 MNHEY, CDR2 SVGAGI.

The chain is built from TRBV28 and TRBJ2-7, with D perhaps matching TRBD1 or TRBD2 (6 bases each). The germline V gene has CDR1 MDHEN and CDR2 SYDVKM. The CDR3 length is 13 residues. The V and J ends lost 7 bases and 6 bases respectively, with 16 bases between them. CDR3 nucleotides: TGTGCCAGCACCCCCCGGAGGGGGAGCGAGCAGTACGTC. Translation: CASTPRRGSEQYV.

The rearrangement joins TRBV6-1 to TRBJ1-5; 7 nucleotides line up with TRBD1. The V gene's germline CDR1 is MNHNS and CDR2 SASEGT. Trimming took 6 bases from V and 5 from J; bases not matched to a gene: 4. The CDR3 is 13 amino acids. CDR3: CASSQGVYQPQHF. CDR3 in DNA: TGTGCCAGCAGCCAGGGGGTTTATCAGCCCCAGCATTTT.

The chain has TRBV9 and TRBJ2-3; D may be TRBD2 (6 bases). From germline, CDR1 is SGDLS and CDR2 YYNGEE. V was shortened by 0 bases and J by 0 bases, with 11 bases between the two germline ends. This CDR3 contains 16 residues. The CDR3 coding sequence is TGTGCCAGCAGCGTAGCGGGGGATCCTAGCACAGATACGCAGTATTTT. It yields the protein CASSVAGDPSTDTQYF.

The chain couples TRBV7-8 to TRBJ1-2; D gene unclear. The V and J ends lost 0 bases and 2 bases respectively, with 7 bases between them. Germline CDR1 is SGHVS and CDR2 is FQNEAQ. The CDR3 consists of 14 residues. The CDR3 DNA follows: TGTGCCAGCAGCTTAGCGGCCGGAAACTATGGCTACACCTTC. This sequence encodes CASSLAAGNYGYTF. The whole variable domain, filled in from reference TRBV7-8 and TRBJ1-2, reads GAGVSQSPRYKVAKRGQDVALRCDPISGHVSLFWYQQALGQGPEFLTYFQNEAQLDKSGLPSDRFFAERPEGSVSTLKIQRTQQEDSAVYLCASSLAAGNYGYTFGSGTRLTVV.

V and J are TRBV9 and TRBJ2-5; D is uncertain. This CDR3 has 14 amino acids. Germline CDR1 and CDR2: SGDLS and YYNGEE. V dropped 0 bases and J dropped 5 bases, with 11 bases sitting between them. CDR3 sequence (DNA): TGTGCCAGCAGCGTAGGTCCAAGACTGGAGACCCAGTACTTC. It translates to CASSVGPRLETQYF.

The CDR3 region has the DNA TGTGCCAGCGGCCTGGGACAGGGGTACTATGGCTACACCTTC. It is translated as CASGLGQGYYGYTF. The chain links TRBV5-4 to TRBJ1-2; 10 bases are a match to TRBD1. This CDR3 has 14 residues. Germline CDR1 SGHNT, CDR2 YYREEE (reference sequence). V trimming: 7 bases; J trimming: 3 bases; junction bases outside the gene matches: 6.

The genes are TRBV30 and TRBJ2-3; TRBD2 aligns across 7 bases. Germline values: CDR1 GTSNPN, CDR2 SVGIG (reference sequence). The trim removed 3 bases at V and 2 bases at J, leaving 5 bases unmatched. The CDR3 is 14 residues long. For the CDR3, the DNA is TGTGCCTGGAGGGAGACTAGCCCCACAGATACGCAGTATTTT. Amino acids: CAWRETSPTDTQYF.

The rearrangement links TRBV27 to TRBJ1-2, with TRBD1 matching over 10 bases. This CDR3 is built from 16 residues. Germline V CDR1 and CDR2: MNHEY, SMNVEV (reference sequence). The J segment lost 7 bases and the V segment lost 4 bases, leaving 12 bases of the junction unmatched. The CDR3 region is CASSSGTGARVGGYTF. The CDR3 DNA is TGTGCCAGCAGTTCCGGGACAGGGGCGAGGGTAGGTGGCTACACCTTC.

CDR3 sequence: CASSPITAPGGYTF. CDR3 DNA: TGTGCCAGCTCACCGATCACAGCTCCCGGTGGCTACACCTTC. The chain has TRBV18 and TRBJ1-2; D gene uncertain. Trimming pared 3 bases from V and 7 bases from J, leaving 15 bases between. The CDR3 sequence is 14 residues long. CDR1 and CDR2 from the germline V gene are KGHSH and LQKENI.

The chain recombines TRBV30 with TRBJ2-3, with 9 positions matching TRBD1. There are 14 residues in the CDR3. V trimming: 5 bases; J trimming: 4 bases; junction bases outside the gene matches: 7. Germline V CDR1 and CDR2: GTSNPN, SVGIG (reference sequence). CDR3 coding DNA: TGTGCCTGGGATACCGGGACAGGGTCAGATACGCAGTATTTT. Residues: CAWDTGTGSDTQYF.

In nucleotides, the CDR3 is TGTGCCAGCGGGGGCGGGACCTCCTACGAGCAGTACTTC. Its translation is CASGGGTSYEQYF. The chain combines TRBV28 with TRBJ2-7; D is possibly TRBD1 or TRBD2 (6 bases each). With 8 bases removed from V and 0 bases from J, the gap between germline ends came to 11 bases. Germline assignment: CDR1 MDHEN and CDR2 SYDVKM. The CDR3 totals 13 residues.

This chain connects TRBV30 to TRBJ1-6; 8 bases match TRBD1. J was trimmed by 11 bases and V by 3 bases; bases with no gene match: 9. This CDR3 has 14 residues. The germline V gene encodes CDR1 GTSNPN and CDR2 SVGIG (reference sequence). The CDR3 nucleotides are TGTGCCTGGAGCCCCTTGACAGGGGAGGCACCCCTCCACTTT. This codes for CAWSPLTGEAPLHF.